This section outlines one TCR beta chain sequence together with its context. This specimen comes from a study of blood T cell repertoires in COVID-19. About the research overall: Collection of acute and convalescent COVID-19 samples took place in the United States, Italy and Spain. Sample material is recorded as cDNA or gDNA derived from T cells, B-cell-depleted T cells, or PBMCs.

Original data processing: It was from reference gene primer amplification that nucleated cell counts were estimated. TCRdb's table, derived via immunoSEQ multiplex PCR, lists solely in-frame clones and lacks some. D and trimming come from the DNA, and the V and J calls and clone size come from that table. The data hold some 670,000 clones, with 70% to 90% observed a single time. CDR1 SSHAT and CDR2 FNYEAQ come from the germline V gene (reference sequence). There are 13 residues in the CDR3. V was shortened by 1 base and J by 3 bases, with 7 bases between the two germline ends. This receptor was obtained from a young woman with acute or convalescent COVID-19. The chain couples TRBV7-7 to TRBJ2-7; no definite D call. The sequencing input was peripheral blood. CDR3 in DNA: TGTGCCAGCAGCTTAGAGGCAGGCTACGAGCAGTACTTC. Its translation is CASSLEAGYEQYF.